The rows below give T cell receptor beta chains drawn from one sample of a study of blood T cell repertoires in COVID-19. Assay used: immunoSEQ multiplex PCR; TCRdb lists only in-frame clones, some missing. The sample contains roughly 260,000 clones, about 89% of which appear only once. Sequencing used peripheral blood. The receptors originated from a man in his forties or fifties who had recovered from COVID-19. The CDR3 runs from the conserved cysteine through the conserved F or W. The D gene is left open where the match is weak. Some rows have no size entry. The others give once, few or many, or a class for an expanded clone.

CDR3: CASRDRGESNQPQHF
DNA: TGTGCCAGCAGAGACAGGGGCGAAAGCAATCAGCCCCAGCATTTT
J: TRBJ1-5
V: TRBV6-1
size: few
D: TRBD1

CDR3: CASSRDRGRTYEQYF
DNA: TGTGCCAGCAGCCGGGACAGGGGGCGAACCTACGAGCAGTACTTC
J: TRBJ2-7
V: TRBV7-9
size: .
D: TRBD1

CDR3: CASSPRVRKADTQYF
DNA: TGTGCCAGCAGTCCCAGGGTCCGAAAGGCAGATACGCAGTATTTT
J: TRBJ2-3
V: TRBV27
size: .
D: .

CDR3: CASSYKGQNTGELFF
DNA: TGTGCCAGCAGCTACAAGGGACAGAACACCGGGGAGCTGTTTTTT
J: TRBJ2-2
V: TRBV7-2
size: .
D: .

CDR3: CASSRRIGGGAETQYF
DNA: TGTGCCAGCAGCCGGCGAATAGGCGGGGGAGCGGAGACCCAGTACTTC
J: TRBJ2-5
V: TRBV5-6
size: once
D: TRBD2

CDR3: CASSPRRFTYEQYF
DNA: TGTGCCAGCAGCCCGAGGAGGTTCACCTACGAGCAGTACTTC
J: TRBJ2-7
V: TRBV3-1/TRBV3-2
size: .
D: .

CDR3: CSASPSGTSQAETQYF
DNA: TGCAGTGCTAGTCCTAGCGGGACCTCTCAGGCAGAGACCCAGTACTTC
J: TRBJ2-5
V: TRBV20-1
size: .
D: TRBD2

CDR3: CASSADRADTDTQYF
DNA: TGTGCCAGCAGTGCCGACAGGGCAGACACAGATACGCAGTATTTT
J: TRBJ2-3
V: TRBV2
size: .
D: TRBD1

CDR3: CASTRSERGAYNEQFF
DNA: TGTGCCAGCACCCGATCTGAGCGGGGGGCCTACAATGAGCAGTTCTTC
J: TRBJ2-1
V: TRBV7-9
size: .
D: TRBD2

CDR3: CASSQDWRSSYNEQFF
DNA: TGCGCCAGCAGCCAAGATTGGAGGAGCTCCTACAATGAGCAGTTCTTC
J: TRBJ2-1
V: TRBV4-3
size: .
D: .

CDR3: CASSLGHLSGSTQYF
DNA: TGTGCCAGCAGCTTAGGGCATTTGAGCGGGAGTACGCAGTATTTT
J: TRBJ2-3
V: TRBV7-2
size: few
D: TRBD2